Shown below are 11 T cell receptor beta chains from a single sample sequenced in a study of blood T cell repertoires in COVID-19. Libraries were prepared by immunoSEQ multiplex PCR; TCRdb keeps only in-frame clonotypes and omits some of them. The sample lists 150,000 to 200,000 clones; more than 70% were seen once. The sequenced material came from peripheral blood. These receptors originate from a man in his forties with active or convalescent COVID-19.

The chain carries TRBV18 and TRBJ2-7; 7 bases agree with TRBD1. Germline-derived CDR1 and CDR2 are KGHSH and LQKENI. The V gene end was trimmed by 3 bases and the J gene end by 0 bases; junction bases not matched to a gene: 5. The CDR3 contains 15 residues. DNA for the CDR3: TGTGCCAGCTCACCGGGGACAGACAGCTCCTACGAGCAGTACTTC. This gives the protein CASSPGTDSSYEQYF.

This chain links TRBV7-9 with TRBJ1-5; D uncertain. V was shortened by 1 base and J by 6 bases, with 4 bases between the two germline ends. This CDR3 contains 12 residues. Germline V gene sequence: CDR1 SEHNR, CDR2 FQNEAQ (reference sequence). CDR3 bases: TGTGCCAGCAGCTTAGAGCGTCAGCCCCAGCATTTT. Protein sequence: CASSLERQPQHF.

Concerning this clone itself: One junction end does not reproduce the germline sequence, and a read error may be involved. The rearrangement links TRBV6-6 to TRBJ1-3, with no clear D. Germline CDR1 and CDR2: MNHNY and SVGAGI (reference sequence). This CDR3 spans 14 amino acids. The CDR3, as DNA: TGTGCCAGCAGCTACTCGAGTGCTGGAAACACCATATATTTT. This codes for CASSYSSAGNTIYF.

This sequence joins TRBV19 and TRBJ1-1; D gene unclear. V was shortened by 1 base and J by 4 bases, with 10 bases between the two germline ends. The CDR3 is 14 amino acids. Per the germline V gene, CDR1 is LNHDA and CDR2 is SQIVND (reference sequence). CDR3 DNA sequence: TGTGCCAGTAGTATAGGCCCTGGGCTCACTGAAGCTTTCTTT. Translated, it gives CASSIGPGLTEAFF.

The chain has TRBV5-4 and TRBJ1-2; 8 nucleotides match TRBD1. The CDR3 covers 14 residues. V shed 3 bases, J shed 4 bases, and the junction held 5 bases outside the gene matches. Germline V gene lookup returns CDR1 SGHNT and CDR2 YYREEE (reference sequence). The CDR3 loop is CASSSQGAVYGYTF. CDR3 in DNA: TGTGCCAGCAGCTCCCAGGGGGCTGTCTATGGCTACACCTTC.

In regard to this clone: This CDR3 is also generated by other DNA sequences in the sample. The genes are TRBV18 and TRBJ1-1, with D perhaps matching TRBD1 (5 bases). Germline assignment: CDR1 KGHSH and CDR2 LQKENI. Trimming pared 0 bases from V and 5 bases from J, leaving 10 bases between. CDR3 length: 14 residues. CDR3 DNA: TGTGCCAGCTCACCACCGACGGGGGGGACTGAAGCTTTCTTT. It specifies CASSPPTGGTEAFF.

This chain uses TRBV19 with TRBJ1-6; 7 nucleotides align to TRBD1. The CDR3 runs to 15 residues. CDR1 and CDR2 (germline): LNHDA, SQIVND (reference sequence). Unmatched junction bases numbered 8, after V lost 6 bases and J lost 6 bases. This CDR3 is CASSWDSQINSPLHF. The CDR3 nucleotides are TGTGCCAGTAGCTGGGACAGTCAGATTAATTCACCCCTCCACTTT.

This clone was counted only a few times. V is TRBV6-4 and J is TRBJ1-5; no reliable D call. The germline CDR1 and CDR2 sequences are MRHNA and SNTAGT. CDR3 length: 14 amino acids. V lost 3 bases and J 1 base, leaving 7 bases between the germline ends. The CDR3 reads CASSESQSNQPQHF. DNA for the CDR3: TGTGCCAGCAGTGAATCGCAGAGCAATCAGCCCCAGCATTTT.

This clone was seen ten or more times. Other DNA sequences in the same sample also yield this CDR3. This chain connects TRBV18 to TRBJ1-5; D might be TRBD1 (6 bases). Trimming removed 2 bases at V and 4 bases at J, with 12 bases between. CDR3 length: 15 amino acids. The germline V gene encodes CDR1 KGHSH and CDR2 LQKENI. CDR3 sequence (DNA): TGTGCCAGCTCACCAGGCAGGGGAAGTAATCAGCCCCAGCATTTT. Residues: CASSPGRGSNQPQHF. The full variable domain, rest sourced from reference TRBV18 and TRBJ1-5, is NAGVMQNPRHLVRRRGQEARLRCSPMKGHSHVYWYRQLPEEGLKFMVYLQKENIIDESGMPKERFSAEFPKEGPSILRIQQVVRGDSAAYFCASSPGRGSNQPQHFGDGTRLSIL.

This chain uses TRBV9 with TRBJ2-3, with 8 bases fitting TRBD2. Germline V gene sequence: CDR1 SGDLS, CDR2 YYNGEE. This CDR3 spans 19 amino acids. The V and J ends lost 0 bases and 3 bases, in that order; junction bases with no gene match: 15. DNA of the CDR3: TGTGCCAGCAGCGTAGCTAGCCGGGGGGGCAGTTGGTTTACAGATACGCAGTATTTT. As protein: CASSVASRGGSWFTDTQYF.

This rearrangement joins TRBV18 to TRBJ1-2; D gene uncertain. V was clipped by 3 bases and J by 3 bases, with 14 bases between them. Germline-derived CDR1 and CDR2 are KGHSH and LQKENI. This CDR3 comprises 15 residues. In nucleotides, the CDR3 is TGTGCCAGCTCACCCCTCGAGGGCCCGTACTATGGCTACACCTTC. This gives the protein CASSPLEGPYYGYTF.